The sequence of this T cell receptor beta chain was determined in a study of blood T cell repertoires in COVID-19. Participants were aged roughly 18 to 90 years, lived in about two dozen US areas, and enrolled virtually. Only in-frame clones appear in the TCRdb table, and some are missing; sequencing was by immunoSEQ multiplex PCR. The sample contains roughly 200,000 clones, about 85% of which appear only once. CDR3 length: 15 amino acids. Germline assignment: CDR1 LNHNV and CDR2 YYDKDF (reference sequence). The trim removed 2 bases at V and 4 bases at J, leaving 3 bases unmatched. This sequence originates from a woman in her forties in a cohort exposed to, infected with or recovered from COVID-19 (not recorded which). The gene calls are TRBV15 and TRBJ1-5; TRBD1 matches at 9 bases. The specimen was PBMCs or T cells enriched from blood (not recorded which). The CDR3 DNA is TGTGCCACCAGCAGATCAGGACAGGGGAATCAGCCCCAGCATTTT. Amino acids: CATSRSGQGNQPQHF.